This TCR beta chain was observed in a study of T cell changes during pregnancy in multiple sclerosis. Generated by immunoSEQ multiplex PCR, the TCRdb table keeps only in-frame clones and is missing some. This sample has approximately 46,000 clones, with more than 85% found just once. CDR1 and CDR2 from the germline V gene are SGHTA and FQGNSA. The CDR3 extends over 18 amino acids. The V end lost 6 bases, the J end lost 7 bases, and 28 bases lay between the germline ends. This clonotype was sampled from a female donor with multiple sclerosis, enrolled in a pregnancy study. Specimen: CD4+ T cells from peripheral blood mononuclear cells, collected after pregnancy. The chain links TRBV7-2 to TRBJ2-1; D might be TRBD1 (6 bases). CDR3: CASSRNPKTGVGRNEQFF. The CDR3 nucleotides are TGTGCCAGCAGTCGAAACCCAAAGACAGGAGTGGGAAGAAATGAGCAGTTCTTC.